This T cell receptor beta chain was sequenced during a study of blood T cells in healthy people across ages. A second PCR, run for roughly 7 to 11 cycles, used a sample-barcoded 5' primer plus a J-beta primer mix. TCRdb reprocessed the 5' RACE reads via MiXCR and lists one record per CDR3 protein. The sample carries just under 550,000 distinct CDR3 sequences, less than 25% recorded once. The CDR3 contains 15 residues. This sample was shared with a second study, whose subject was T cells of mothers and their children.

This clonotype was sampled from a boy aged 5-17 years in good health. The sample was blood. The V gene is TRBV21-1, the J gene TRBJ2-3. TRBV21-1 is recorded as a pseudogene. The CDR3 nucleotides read TGTGCCAGCAGAAAGCGGAACACAAGATCAGATACGCAGTATTTT. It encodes CASRKRNTRSDTQYF.